Sequencing of this T cell receptor beta chain was carried out in a study of blood T cell repertoires in COVID-19. Study-level background: The study drew acute and convalescent COVID-19 samples from the United States, Italy and Spain. T cells, B-cell-depleted T cells, or PBMCs provided the cDNA or gDNA that served as material.

The CDR3 sequence is 15 residues long. Germline V CDR1 and CDR2: KGHSH, LQKENI. Trimming removed 6 bases from V and 1 base from J, with 12 bases in between. Original analysis: Amplification with reference gene primers provided the estimates of nucleated cell counts. Produced via immunoSEQ multiplex PCR; TCRdb's table is partial and in-frame only. The D gene and trimming were derived from the DNA, and the V and J assignments and clone size from that table. This table has about 100,000 clones, approximately 90% appearing once. The sequence derives from a man aged 45-65 years with active COVID-19. Material for sequencing was peripheral blood. This chain connects TRBV18 to TRBJ2-2, with D possibly being TRBD2 (6 bases). CDR3 DNA sequence: TGTGCCAGCTCCGGGGGAGCACAGAACACCGGGGAGCTGTTTTTT. It yields the protein CASSGGAQNTGELFF.